These T cell receptor beta chains were read from a single sample in a study of CD8 T cells in ankylosing spondylitis. TCRdb re-called the 5' RACE reads through MiXCR, storing one row per CDR3 protein. The sample has 80,000 to 90,000 distinct CDR3 sequences; more than 25% are singletons. Sequencing was carried out using blood, either unsorted or a sorted T cell fraction (not recorded which). These receptors all come from a male donor with ankylosing spondylitis or in good health (not recorded which). Both conserved end residues are part of each CDR3. Fields, in order: J gene, D gene, V gene, clone size, CDR3 protein, CDR3 DNA. The D gene is left open where the match is weak. The size field is filled for only some rows; it gives once, few, many or a size class.

J: TRBJ1-1
D: -
V: TRBV12-3/TRBV12-4
size: -
CDR3: CASSLELNTEAFF
DNA: TGTGCCAGCAGTTTGGAATTGAACACTGAAGCTTTCTTT

J: TRBJ1-1
D: -
V: TRBV15
size: many
CDR3: CATSSRYFNAGRRNTEAFF
DNA: TGTGCCACCAGCTCCCGATATTTTAACGCAGGGAGGAGGAACACTGAAGCTTTCTTT

J: TRBJ2-3
D: TRBD1
V: TRBV12-3/TRBV12-4
size: -
CDR3: CASGDRDTDTQYF
DNA: TGTGCCAGCGGGGACAGGGACACAGATACGCAGTATTTT

J: TRBJ2-2
D: -
V: TRBV20-1
size: -
CDR3: CSARVYGELTGELFF
DNA: TGCAGTGCTAGAGTCTATGGGGAATTGACCGGGGAGCTGTTTTTT

J: TRBJ1-1
D: -
V: TRBV7-2
size: -
CDR3: CASSLQGFTEAFF
DNA: TGTGCCAGCAGCTTACAGGGTTTCACTGAAGCTTTCTTT

J: TRBJ2-2
D: -
V: TRBV20-1
size: -
CDR3: CSARSGGGTGELFF
DNA: TGCAGTGCTAGATCCGGGGGAGGCACCGGGGAGCTGTTTTTT

J: TRBJ2-3
D: -
V: TRBV10-3
size: few
CDR3: CAIRLGPSSTDTQYF
DNA: TGTGCCATCAGACTAGGGCCGTCTAGCACAGATACGCAGTATTTT

J: TRBJ2-7
D: -
V: TRBV27
size: -
CDR3: CASSPGRTVYEQYF
DNA: TGTGCCAGCAGTCCAGGACGGACAGTCTACGAGCAGTACTTC

J: TRBJ2-2
D: -
V: TRBV6-5
size: -
CDR3: CASSYLSLGTGELFF
DNA: TGTGCCAGCAGTTATCTTAGCCTGGGCACCGGGGAGCTGTTTTTT

J: TRBJ1-1
D: -
V: TRBV15
size: -
CDR3: CATSRDVGGTEAFF
DNA: TGTGCCACCAGCAGAGATGTGGGGGGCACTGAAGCTTTCTTT

J: TRBJ1-3
D: -
V: TRBV12-3/TRBV12-4
size: -
CDR3: CASSLGSRGIAGNTIYF
DNA: TGTGCCAGCAGTTTAGGGTCCAGAGGGATTGCTGGAAACACCATATATTTT

J: TRBJ1-5
D: -
V: TRBV18
size: few
CDR3: CASSLDNSDQPQHF
DNA: TGTGCCAGCTCACTGGACAACTCGGATCAGCCCCAGCATTTT

J: TRBJ2-1
D: -
V: TRBV6-1
size: -
CDR3: CASRLMRFRGEDSYNEQFF
DNA: TGTGCCAGCAGGCTGATGAGGTTTCGTGGGGAGGACTCCTACAATGAGCAGTTCTTC

J: TRBJ2-7
D: -
V: TRBV27
size: -
CDR3: CASSPRLTYEQYF
DNA: TGTGCCAGCAGTCCTCGTTTGACCTACGAGCAGTACTTC

J: TRBJ2-2
D: -
V: TRBV5-1
size: -
CDR3: CASSLDLGGELFF
DNA: TGCGCCAGCAGCTTGGACTTAGGCGGGGAGCTGTTTTTT

J: TRBJ1-2
D: TRBD1
V: TRBV20-1
size: -
CDR3: CCARDPGQGRAYGYTF
DNA: TGCTGTGCTAGGGACCCTGGACAGGGGAGAGCATATGGCTACACCTTC

J: TRBJ2-5
D: -
V: TRBV20-1
size: few
CDR3: CSARHSNRETQYF
DNA: TGCAGTGCTAGGCATAGCAACCGAGAGACCCAGTACTTC

J: TRBJ2-7
D: TRBD2
V: TRBV15
size: few
CDR3: CATSRVGFLLAGSSSYEQYF
DNA: TGTGCCACCAGCAGAGTGGGGTTTTTGCTAGCGGGTAGTAGCTCCTACGAGCAGTACTTC

J: TRBJ2-3
D: -
V: TRBV20-1
size: few
CDR3: CSARDFRTEFTDTQYF
DNA: TGCAGTGCTAGAGATTTCAGGACAGAGTTCACAGATACGCAGTATTTT

J: TRBJ1-1
D: -
V: TRBV10-3
size: -
CDR3: CAISESSGRAFF
DNA: TGTGCCATCAGTGAGTCGTCAGGGAGGGCTTTCTTT

J: TRBJ2-2
D: -
V: TRBV5-6
size: -
CDR3: CASSDQLTLGELFF
DNA: TGTGCCAGCAGCGACCAACTAACCCTCGGGGAGCTGTTTTTT

J: TRBJ1-4
D: TRBD1
V: TRBV20-1
size: many
CDR3: CSARPTGIPNEKLFF
DNA: TGCAGTGCTAGACCGACAGGGATACCTAATGAAAAACTGTTTTTT

J: TRBJ1-6
D: TRBD1
V: TRBV7-3
size: many
CDR3: CASSPGQGYDPLHF
DNA: TGTGCCAGCAGCCCGGGACAGGGGTATGATCCCCTCCACTTT

J: TRBJ2-5
D: -
V: TRBV5-1
size: -
CDR3: CASSLEWSSQETQYF
DNA: TGCGCCAGCAGCTTGGAGTGGTCTTCACAAGAGACCCAGTACTTC

J: TRBJ1-3
D: -
V: TRBV4-1
size: -
CDR3: CASSQAPKVGVSGNTIYF
DNA: TGCGCCAGCAGCCAAGCCCCCAAGGTGGGAGTCTCTGGAAACACCATATATTTT

J: TRBJ1-1
D: -
V: TRBV5-8
size: -
CDR3: CASSPGDRRMNTEAFF
DNA: TGTGCCAGCAGCCCCGGGGACCGACGTATGAACACTGAAGCTTTCTTT

J: TRBJ1-5
D: -
V: TRBV28
size: once
CDR3: CASSSLVQGIYQPQHF
DNA: TGTGCCAGCAGTTCCCTGGTTCAGGGAATTTATCAGCCCCAGCATTTT

J: TRBJ1-1
D: TRBD1
V: TRBV18
size: -
CDR3: CASSQGGGWTEAFF
DNA: TGTGCCAGCTCCCAGGGGGGAGGTTGGACTGAAGCTTTCTTT

J: TRBJ2-3
D: -
V: TRBV7-3
size: -
CDR3: CASSLTGTDTQYF
DNA: TGTGCCAGCAGCTTAACAGGCACAGATACGCAGTATTTT

J: TRBJ1-3
D: -
V: TRBV12-3/TRBV12-4
size: -
CDR3: CASSSGQGNTIYF
DNA: TGTGCCAGCAGTTCCGGACAGGGAAACACCATATATTTT

J: TRBJ2-5
D: TRBD1
V: TRBV28
size: once
CDR3: CASSSLGTDQETQYF
DNA: TGTGCCAGCAGTTCCCTGGGGACAGACCAAGAGACCCAGTACTTC